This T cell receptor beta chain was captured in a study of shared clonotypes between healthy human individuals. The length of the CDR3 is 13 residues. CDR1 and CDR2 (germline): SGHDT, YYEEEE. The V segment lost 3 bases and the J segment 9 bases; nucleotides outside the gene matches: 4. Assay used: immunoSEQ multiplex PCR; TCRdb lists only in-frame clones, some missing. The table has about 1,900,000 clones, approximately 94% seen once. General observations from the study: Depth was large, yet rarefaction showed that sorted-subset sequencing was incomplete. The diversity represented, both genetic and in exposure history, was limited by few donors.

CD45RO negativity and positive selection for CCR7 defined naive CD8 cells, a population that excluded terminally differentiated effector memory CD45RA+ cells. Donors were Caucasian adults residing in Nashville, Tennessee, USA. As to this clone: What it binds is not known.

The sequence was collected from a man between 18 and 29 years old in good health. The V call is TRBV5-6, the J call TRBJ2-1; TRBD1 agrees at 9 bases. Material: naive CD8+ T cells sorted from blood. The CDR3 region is CASSWDRAIEQFF. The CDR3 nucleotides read TGTGCCAGCAGCTGGGACAGGGCAATTGAGCAGTTCTTC.